This is a list of T cell receptor beta chains from one sample in a study of cytomegalovirus exposure and HLA in healthy donors. Sequencing was performed with immunoSEQ multiplex PCR; in TCRdb, only in-frame clones are kept and a portion is missing. The sample includes some 70,000 clones, approximately 88% of them seen just once. Sequenced: PBMCs. The receptors were gathered from a woman in her forties or fifties in good health and CMV-seronegative. Both conserved end residues are part of each CDR3. Fields, in order: V gene, clone size, J gene, D gene, CDR3 protein, CDR3 DNA. A D gene is named only where the DNA matches it firmly. Clone size is given for some rows only: seen once, a few or many times, or a class if the clone is expanded.

TRBV5-1	once	TRBJ1-2	TRBD1	CASSPRTGANYGYTF	TGCGCCAGCAGCCCCCGGACAGGGGCTAACTATGGCTACACCTTC
TRBV5-5	NA	TRBJ1-3	NA	CASSTGKGVSGNTIYF	TGTGCCAGCAGCACCGGGAAGGGGGTCTCTGGAAACACCATATATTTT
TRBV15	NA	TRBJ1-5	NA	CATSRVGTPQPQHF	TGTGCCACCAGCAGAGTAGGGACACCCCAGCCCCAGCATTTT
TRBV19	NA	TRBJ1-5	TRBD1	CASSITSDRYSNQPQHF	TGTGCCAGTAGTATTACCTCGGACAGGTATAGCAATCAGCCCCAGCATTTT
TRBV10-3	few	TRBJ2-7	TRBD1	CASGTGYEQYF	TGTGCCTCCGGGACAGGCTACGAGCAGTACTTC
TRBV7-3	NA	TRBJ2-3	NA	CASSPVGVGTDTQYF	TGTGCCAGCAGCCCAGTCGGGGTTGGCACAGATACGCAGTATTTT
TRBV27	once	TRBJ2-3	NA	CASSLQGIDTQYF	TGTGCCAGCAGTTTACAGGGTATAGATACGCAGTATTTT
TRBV27	NA	TRBJ2-7	TRBD2	CASSLRGEKRGEQYF	TGTGCCAGCAGTTTACGGGGGGAGAAGAGAGGCGAGCAGTACTTC
TRBV10-3	NA	TRBJ1-6	TRBD1	CATRTGQNSPLHF	TGTGCCACCCGGACAGGGCAAAATTCACCCCTCCACTTT
TRBV2	NA	TRBJ1-2	TRBD1	CASSGQGQGIHGYTF	TGTGCCAGCAGTGGTCAAGGACAGGGGATTCATGGCTACACCTTC
TRBV5-1	few	TRBJ2-7	NA	CASSLGSTGSYEQYF	TGCGCCAGCAGCTTGGGAAGCACAGGGTCCTACGAGCAGTACTTC
TRBV30	NA	TRBJ2-1	TRBD2	CAWSIAGGVNEQFF	TGTGCCTGGAGCATAGCGGGGGGGGTAAATGAGCAGTTCTTC
TRBV15	NA	TRBJ1-1	TRBD1	CATSRGDRGPMNTEAFF	TGTGCCACCAGCAGAGGAGACAGGGGGCCGATGAACACTGAAGCTTTCTTT
TRBV5-6	NA	TRBJ1-2	NA	CASSLGGLGYGYTF	TGTGCCAGCAGCTTGGGGGGGCTCGGCTATGGCTACACCTTC
TRBV6-1	NA	TRBJ2-3	TRBD1	CASRTPGQGSDTQYF	TGTGCCAGCAGGACACCGGGACAGGGGTCAGATACGCAGTATTTT
TRBV6-6	NA	TRBJ1-2	NA	CASGQGHPYGYTF	TGTGCCAGCGGTCAGGGACACCCCTATGGCTACACCTTC